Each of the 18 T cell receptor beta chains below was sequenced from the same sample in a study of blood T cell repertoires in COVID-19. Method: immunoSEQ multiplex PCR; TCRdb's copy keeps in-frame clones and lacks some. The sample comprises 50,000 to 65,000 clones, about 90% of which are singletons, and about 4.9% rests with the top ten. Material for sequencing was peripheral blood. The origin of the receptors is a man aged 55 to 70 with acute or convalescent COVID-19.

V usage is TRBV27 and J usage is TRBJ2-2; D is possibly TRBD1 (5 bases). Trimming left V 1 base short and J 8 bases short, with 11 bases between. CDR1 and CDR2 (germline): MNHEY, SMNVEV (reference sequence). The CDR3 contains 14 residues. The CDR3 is CASSLYRSAGELFF. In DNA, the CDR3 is TGTGCCAGCAGTTTATACAGGTCCGCAGGGGAGCTGTTTTTT.

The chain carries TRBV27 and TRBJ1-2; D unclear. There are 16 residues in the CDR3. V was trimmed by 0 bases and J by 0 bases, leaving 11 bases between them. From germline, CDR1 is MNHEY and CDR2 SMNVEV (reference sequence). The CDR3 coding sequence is TGTGCCAGCAGTTTATCCCCTGACACGGCTAACTATGGCTACACCTTC. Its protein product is CASSLSPDTANYGYTF.

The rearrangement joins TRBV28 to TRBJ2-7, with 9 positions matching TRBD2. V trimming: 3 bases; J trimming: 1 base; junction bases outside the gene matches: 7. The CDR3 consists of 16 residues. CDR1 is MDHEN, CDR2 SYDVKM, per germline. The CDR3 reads CASSFSGGRRSYEQYF. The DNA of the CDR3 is TGTGCCAGCAGTTTCAGCGGGGGGCGTCGATCCTACGAGCAGTACTTC.

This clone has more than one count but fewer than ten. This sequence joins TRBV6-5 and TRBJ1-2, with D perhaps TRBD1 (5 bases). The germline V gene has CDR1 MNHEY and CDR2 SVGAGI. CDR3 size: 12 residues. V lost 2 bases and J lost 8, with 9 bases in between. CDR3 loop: CASSYGRGGYTF. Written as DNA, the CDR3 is TGTGCCAGCAGTTACGGGAGGGGCGGCTACACCTTC.

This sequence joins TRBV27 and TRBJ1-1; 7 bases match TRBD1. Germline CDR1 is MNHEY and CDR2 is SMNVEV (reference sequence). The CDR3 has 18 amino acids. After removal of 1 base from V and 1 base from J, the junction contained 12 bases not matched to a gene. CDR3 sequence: CASSLYVRGPAKNTEAFF. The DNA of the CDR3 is TGTGCCAGCAGTTTATACGTAAGGGGGCCCGCCAAGAACACTGAAGCTTTCTTT.

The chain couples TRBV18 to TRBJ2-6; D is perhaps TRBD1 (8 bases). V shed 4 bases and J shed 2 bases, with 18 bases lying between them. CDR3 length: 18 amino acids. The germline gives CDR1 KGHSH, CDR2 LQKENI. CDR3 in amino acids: CASSLAGQGLPGANVLTF. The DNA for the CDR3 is TGTGCCAGCTCACTGGCAGGACAGGGACTACCTGGGGCCAACGTCCTGACTTTC. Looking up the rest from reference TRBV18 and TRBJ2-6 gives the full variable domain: NAGVMQNPRHLVRRRGQEARLRCSPMKGHSHVYWYRQLPEEGLKFMVYLQKENIIDESGMPKERFSAEFPKEGPSILRIQQVVRGDSAAYFCASSLAGQGLPGANVLTFGAGSRLTVL.

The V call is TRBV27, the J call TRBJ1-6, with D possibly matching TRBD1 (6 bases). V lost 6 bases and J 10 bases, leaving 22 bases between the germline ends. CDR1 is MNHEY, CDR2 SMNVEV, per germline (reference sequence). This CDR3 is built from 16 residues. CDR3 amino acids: CASSPLQGRVGSPLHF. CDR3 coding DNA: TGTGCCAGCAGCCCCCTACAGGGTCGGGTAGGATCACCCCTCCACTTT.

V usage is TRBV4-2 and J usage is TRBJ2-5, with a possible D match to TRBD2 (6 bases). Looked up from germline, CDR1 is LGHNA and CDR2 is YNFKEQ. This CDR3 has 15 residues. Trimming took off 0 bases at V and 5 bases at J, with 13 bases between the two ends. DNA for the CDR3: TGTGCCAGCAGCCAAGAGGGCGGGAAGGTCGAGACCCAGTACTTC. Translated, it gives CASSQEGGKVETQYF.

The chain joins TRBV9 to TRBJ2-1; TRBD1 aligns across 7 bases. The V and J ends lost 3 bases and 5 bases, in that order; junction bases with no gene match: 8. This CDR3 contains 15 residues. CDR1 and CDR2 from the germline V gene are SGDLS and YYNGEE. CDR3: CASSATGVVHNEQFF. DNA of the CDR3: TGTGCCAGCAGCGCCACAGGGGTGGTCCACAATGAGCAGTTCTTC.

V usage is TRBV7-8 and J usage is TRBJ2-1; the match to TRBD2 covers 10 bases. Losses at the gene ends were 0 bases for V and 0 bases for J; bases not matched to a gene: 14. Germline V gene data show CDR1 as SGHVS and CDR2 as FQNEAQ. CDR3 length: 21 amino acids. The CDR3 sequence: CASSLARIGLAGVSSYNEQFF. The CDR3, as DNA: TGTGCCAGCAGCTTAGCGCGGATAGGGCTAGCGGGAGTCTCCTCCTACAATGAGCAGTTCTTC.

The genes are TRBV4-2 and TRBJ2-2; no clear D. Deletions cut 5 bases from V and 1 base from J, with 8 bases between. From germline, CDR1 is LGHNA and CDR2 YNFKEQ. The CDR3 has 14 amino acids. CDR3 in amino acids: CASSSYRNTGELFF. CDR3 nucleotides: TGTGCCAGCAGCTCCTACAGGAACACCGGGGAGCTGTTTTTT.

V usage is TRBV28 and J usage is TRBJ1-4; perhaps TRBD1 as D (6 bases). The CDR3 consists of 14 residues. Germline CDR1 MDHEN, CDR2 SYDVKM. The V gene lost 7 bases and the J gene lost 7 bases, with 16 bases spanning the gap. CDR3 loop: CASTPGGAVEKLFF. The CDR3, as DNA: TGTGCCAGCACGCCGGGGGGCGCCGTTGAAAAACTGTTTTTT.

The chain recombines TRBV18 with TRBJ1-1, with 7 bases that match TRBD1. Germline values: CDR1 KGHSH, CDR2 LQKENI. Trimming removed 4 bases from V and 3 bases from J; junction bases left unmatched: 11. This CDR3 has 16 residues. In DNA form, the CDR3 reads TGTGCCAGCTCACGTAGCCGACAGGGCCGGGACACTGAAGCTTTCTTT. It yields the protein CASSRSRQGRDTEAFF.

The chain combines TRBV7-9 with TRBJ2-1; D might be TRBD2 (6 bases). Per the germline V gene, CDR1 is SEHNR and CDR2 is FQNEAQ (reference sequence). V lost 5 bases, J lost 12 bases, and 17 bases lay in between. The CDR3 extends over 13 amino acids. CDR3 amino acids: CASSQGLTGGQFF. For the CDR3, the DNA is TGTGCCAGCAGCCAGGGACTCACAGGCGGGCAGTTCTTC.

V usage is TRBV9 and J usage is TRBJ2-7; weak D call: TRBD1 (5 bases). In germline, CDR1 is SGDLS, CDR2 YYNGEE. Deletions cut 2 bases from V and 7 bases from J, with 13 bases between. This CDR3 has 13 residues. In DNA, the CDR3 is TGTGCCAGCAGCGTCCTAGGGGCGGCGGAGCAGTACTTC. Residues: CASSVLGAAEQYF.

CDR3 region: CASSVSGTSYEQYF. The CDR3 nucleotides read TGTGCCAGCAGCGTTAGCGGGACCTCCTACGAGCAGTACTTC. The V and J genes are TRBV9 and TRBJ2-7; the match to TRBD2 covers 8 bases. Germline loops: CDR1 SGDLS, CDR2 YYNGEE. With V trimmed by 2 bases and J by 0 bases, 1 base remained unmatched. The CDR3 length is 14 residues.

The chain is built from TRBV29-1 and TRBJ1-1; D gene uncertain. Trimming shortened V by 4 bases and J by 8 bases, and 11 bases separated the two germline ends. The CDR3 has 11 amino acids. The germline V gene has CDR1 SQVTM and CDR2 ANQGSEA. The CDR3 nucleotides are TGCAGCGTTGCGTTTGGCAAAGAAGCTTTCTTT. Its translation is CSVAFGKEAFF.

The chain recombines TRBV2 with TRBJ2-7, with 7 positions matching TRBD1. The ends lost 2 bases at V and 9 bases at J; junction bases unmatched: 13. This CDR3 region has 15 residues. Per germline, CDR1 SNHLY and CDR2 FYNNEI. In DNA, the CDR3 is TGTGCCAGCAGTGAATCTCGGACAGGAGCCGCTAGGCAGTACTTC. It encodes CASSESRTGAARQYF.